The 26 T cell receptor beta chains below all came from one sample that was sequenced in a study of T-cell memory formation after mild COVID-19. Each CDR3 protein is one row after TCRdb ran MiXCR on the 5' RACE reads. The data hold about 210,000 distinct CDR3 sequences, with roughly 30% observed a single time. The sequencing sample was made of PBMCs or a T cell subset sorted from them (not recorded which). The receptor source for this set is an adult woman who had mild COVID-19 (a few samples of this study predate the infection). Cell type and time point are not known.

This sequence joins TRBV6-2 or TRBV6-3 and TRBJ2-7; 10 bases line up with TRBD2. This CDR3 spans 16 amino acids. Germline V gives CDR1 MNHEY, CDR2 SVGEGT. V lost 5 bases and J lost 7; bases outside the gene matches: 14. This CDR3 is CASSLYRLAGEREQYF. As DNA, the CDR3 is TGTGCCAGCAGTCTTTACCGGCTAGCGGGAGAAAGGGAGCAGTACTTC.

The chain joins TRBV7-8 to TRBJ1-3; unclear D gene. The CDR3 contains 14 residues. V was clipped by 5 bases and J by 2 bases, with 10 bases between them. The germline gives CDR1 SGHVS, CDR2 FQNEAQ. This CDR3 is CASSRGGTGNTIYF. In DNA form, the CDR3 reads TGTGCCAGCAGCCGGGGAGGGACTGGAAACACCATATATTTT.

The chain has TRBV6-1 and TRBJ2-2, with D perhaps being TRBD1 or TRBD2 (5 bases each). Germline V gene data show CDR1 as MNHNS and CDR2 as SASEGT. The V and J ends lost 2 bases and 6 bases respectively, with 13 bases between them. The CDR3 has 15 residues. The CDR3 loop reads CASSELGEIAGELFF. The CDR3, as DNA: TGTGCCAGCAGTGAACTGGGGGAAATCGCCGGGGAGCTGTTTTTT.

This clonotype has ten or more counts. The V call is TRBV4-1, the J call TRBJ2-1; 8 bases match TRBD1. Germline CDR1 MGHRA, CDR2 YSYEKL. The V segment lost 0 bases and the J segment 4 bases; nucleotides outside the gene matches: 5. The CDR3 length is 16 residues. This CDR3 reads CASSQELQGGYNEQFF. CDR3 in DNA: TGCGCCAGCAGCCAAGAACTACAGGGGGGTTACAATGAGCAGTTCTTC.

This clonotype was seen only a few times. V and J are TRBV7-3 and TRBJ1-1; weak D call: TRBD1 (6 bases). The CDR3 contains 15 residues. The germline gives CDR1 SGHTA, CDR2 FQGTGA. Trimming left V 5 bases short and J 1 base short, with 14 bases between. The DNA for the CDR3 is TGTGCCAGCAGCCTAAGTGGACAGCCGAACACTGAAGCTTTCTTT. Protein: CASSLSGQPNTEAFF. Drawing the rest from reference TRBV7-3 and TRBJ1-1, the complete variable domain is GAGVSQTPSNKVTEKGKYVELRCDPISGHTALYWYRQSLGQGPEFLIYFQGTGAADDSGLPNDRFFAVRPEGSVSTLKIQRTERGDSAVYLCASSLSGQPNTEAFFGQGTRLTVV.

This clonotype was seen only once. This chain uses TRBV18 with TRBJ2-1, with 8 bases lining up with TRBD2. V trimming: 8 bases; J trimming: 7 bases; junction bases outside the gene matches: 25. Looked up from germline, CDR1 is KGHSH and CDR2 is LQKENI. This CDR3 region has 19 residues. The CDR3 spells CASTYPPWAGGALGNEQFF. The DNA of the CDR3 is TGTGCCAGCACCTACCCTCCATGGGCGGGGGGTGCCCTAGGGAATGAGCAGTTCTTC. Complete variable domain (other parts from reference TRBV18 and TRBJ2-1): NAGVMQNPRHLVRRRGQEARLRCSPMKGHSHVYWYRQLPEEGLKFMVYLQKENIIDESGMPKERFSAEFPKEGPSILRIQQVVRGDSAAYFCASTYPPWAGGALGNEQFFGPGTRLTVL.

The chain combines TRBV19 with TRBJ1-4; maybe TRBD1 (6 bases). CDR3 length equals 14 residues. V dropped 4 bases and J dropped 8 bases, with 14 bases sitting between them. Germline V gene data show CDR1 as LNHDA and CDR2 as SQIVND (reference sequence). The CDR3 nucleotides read TGTGCCAGTAGTACTACAGGGTGGGGAGAAAAACTGTTTTTT. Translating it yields CASSTTGWGEKLFF.

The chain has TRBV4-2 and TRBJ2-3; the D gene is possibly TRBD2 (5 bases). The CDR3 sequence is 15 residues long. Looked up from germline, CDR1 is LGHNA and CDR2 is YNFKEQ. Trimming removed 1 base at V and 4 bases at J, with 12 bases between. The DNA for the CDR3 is TGTGCCAGCAGCCAAGGAGGGAGCGGCGCAGATACGCAGTATTTT. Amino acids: CASSQGGSGADTQYF.

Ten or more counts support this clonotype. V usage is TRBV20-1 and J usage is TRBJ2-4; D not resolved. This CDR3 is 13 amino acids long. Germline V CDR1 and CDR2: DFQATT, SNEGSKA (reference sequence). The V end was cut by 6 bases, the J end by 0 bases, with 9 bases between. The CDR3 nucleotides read TGCAGTGCCCCAGCGACAGCCAAAAACATTCAGTACTTC. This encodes CSAPATAKNIQYF.

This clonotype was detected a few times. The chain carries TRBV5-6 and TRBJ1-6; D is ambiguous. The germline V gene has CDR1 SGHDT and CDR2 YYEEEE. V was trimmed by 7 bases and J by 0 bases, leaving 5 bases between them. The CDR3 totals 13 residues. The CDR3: CASGSSYNSPLHF. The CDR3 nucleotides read TGTGCCAGCGGGAGCTCCTATAATTCACCCCTCCACTTT.

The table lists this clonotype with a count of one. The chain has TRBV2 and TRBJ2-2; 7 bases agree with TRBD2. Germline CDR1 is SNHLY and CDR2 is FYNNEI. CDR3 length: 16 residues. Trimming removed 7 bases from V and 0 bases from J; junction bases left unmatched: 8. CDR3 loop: CASIRNGLANTGELFF. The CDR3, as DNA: TGTGCCAGCATCCGAAACGGACTAGCGAACACCGGGGAGCTGTTTTTT.

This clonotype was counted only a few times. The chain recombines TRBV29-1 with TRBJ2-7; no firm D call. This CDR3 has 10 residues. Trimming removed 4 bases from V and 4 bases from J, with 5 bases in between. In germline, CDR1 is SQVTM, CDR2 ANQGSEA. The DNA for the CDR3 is TGCAGCGTTGTTGATTACGAGCAGTACTTC. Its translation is CSVVDYEQYF.

The CDR3 here is CSVDSGGFSGANVLTF. For the CDR3, the DNA is TGCAGCGTCGACAGCGGGGGCTTTTCTGGGGCCAACGTCCTGACTTTC. The chain carries TRBV29-1 and TRBJ2-6; 8 bases are a match to TRBD2. J was trimmed by 1 base and V by 6 bases; bases with no gene match: 8. The germline gives CDR1 SQVTM, CDR2 ANQGSEA. The CDR3 contains 16 residues.

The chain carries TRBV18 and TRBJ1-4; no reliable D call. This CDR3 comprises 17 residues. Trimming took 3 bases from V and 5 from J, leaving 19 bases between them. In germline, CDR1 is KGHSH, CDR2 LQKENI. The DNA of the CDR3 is TGTGCCAGCTCACCGGTAGGACCGGGAAATCTGAATGAAAAACTGTTTTTT. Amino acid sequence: CASSPVGPGNLNEKLFF.

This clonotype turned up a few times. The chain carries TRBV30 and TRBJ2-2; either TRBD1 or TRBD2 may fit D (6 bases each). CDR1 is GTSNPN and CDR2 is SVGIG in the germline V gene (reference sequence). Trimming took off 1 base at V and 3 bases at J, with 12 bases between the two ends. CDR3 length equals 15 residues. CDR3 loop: CAWSGLGGDTGELFF. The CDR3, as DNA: TGTGCCTGGAGTGGCCTCGGGGGCGACACCGGGGAGCTGTTTTTT. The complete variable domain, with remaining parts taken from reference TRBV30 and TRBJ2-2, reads SQTIHQWPATLVQPVGSPLSLECTVEGTSNPNLYWYRQAAGRGLQLLFYSVGIGQISSEVPQNLSASRPQDRQFILSSKKLLLSDSGFYLCAWSGLGGDTGELFFGEGSRLTVL.

CDR3: CASTPRDGSSYEQYF. The DNA of the CDR3 is TGCGCCAGCACCCCCCGGGACGGAAGCTCCTACGAGCAGTACTTC. This chain joins TRBV4-1 and TRBJ2-7; the D gene could be TRBD1 or TRBD2 (5 bases each). The CDR3 loop spans 15 amino acids. V lost 7 bases and J 0 bases, leaving 16 bases between the germline ends. Germline V gives CDR1 MGHRA, CDR2 YSYEKL.

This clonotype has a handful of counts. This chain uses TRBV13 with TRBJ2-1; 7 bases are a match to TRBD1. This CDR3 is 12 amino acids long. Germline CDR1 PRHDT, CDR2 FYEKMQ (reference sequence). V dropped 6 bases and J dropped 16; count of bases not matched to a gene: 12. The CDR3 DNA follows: TGTGCCAGCAGTTTATACCGGGACAGTGGTTTCTTC. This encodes CASSLYRDSGFF.

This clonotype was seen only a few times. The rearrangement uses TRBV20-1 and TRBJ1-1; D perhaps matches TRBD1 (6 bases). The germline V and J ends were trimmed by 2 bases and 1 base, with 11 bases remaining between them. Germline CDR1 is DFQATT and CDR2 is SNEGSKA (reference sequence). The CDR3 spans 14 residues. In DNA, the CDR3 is TGCAGTGCTAGACCCCTAGGGGGGAACACTGAAGCTTTCTTT. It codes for CSARPLGGNTEAFF.

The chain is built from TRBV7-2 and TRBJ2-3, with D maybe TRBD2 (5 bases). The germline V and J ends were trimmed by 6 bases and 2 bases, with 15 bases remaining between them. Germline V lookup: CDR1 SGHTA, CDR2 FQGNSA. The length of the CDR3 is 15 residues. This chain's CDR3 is CASSPGLLLTDTQYF. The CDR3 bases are TGTGCCAGCAGTCCCGGACTTCTCCTCACAGATACGCAGTATTTT.

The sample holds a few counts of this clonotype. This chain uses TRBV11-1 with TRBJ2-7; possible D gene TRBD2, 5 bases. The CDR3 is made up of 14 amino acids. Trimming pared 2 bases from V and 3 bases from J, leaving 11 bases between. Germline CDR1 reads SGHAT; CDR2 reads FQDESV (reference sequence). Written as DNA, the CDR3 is TGTGCCAGCAGCTTACAAAGGACTGACTACGAGCAGTACTTC. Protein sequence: CASSLQRTDYEQYF.

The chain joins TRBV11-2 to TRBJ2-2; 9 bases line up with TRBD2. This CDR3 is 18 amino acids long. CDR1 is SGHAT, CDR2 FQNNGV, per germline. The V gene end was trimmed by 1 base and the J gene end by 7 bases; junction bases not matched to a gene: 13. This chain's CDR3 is CASSLAVAGGPNDGELFF. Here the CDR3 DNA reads TGTGCCAGCAGCTTAGCAGTCGCGGGAGGGCCCAATGACGGGGAGCTGTTTTTT.

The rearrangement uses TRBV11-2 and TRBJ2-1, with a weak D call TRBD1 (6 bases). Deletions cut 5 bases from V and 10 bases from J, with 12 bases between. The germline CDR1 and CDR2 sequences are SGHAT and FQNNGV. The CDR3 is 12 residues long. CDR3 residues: CASSPIGTEQFF. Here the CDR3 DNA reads TGTGCCAGCAGCCCTATCGGGACAGAGCAGTTCTTC.

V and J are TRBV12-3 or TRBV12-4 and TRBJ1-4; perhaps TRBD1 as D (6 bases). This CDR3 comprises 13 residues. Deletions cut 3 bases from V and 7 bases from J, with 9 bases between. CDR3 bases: TGTGCCAGCAGTTTTTCAGGGGTTGAAAAACTGTTTTTT. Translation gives CASSFSGVEKLFF.

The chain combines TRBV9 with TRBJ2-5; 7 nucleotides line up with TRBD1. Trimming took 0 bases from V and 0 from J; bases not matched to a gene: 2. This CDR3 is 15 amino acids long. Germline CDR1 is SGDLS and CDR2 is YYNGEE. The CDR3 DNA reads TGTGCCAGCAGCGTAGGTGACAGGGACCAAGAGACCCAGTACTTC. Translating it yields CASSVGDRDQETQYF.

Written as DNA, the CDR3 is TGTGCCAGCAGCTTCGGGTCAGGGCCCAACTATGGCTACACCTTC. It specifies CASSFGSGPNYGYTF. The chain couples TRBV7-3 to TRBJ1-2, with D possibly being TRBD1 (5 bases). Trimming took 3 bases from V and 2 from J, leaving 13 bases between them. The CDR3 has 15 residues. Germline V gene lookup returns CDR1 SGHTA and CDR2 FQGTGA.

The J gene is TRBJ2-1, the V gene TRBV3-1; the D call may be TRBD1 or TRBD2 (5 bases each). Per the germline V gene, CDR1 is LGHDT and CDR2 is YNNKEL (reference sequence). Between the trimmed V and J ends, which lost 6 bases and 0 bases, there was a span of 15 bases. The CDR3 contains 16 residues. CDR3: CASRSTGAGSYNEQFF. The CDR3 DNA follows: TGTGCCAGCAGGTCTACCGGGGCCGGCTCCTACAATGAGCAGTTCTTC.